A selection of T cell receptor beta chains follows, all from one sample in a study of blood T cell repertoires in COVID-19. Sequencing was performed with immunoSEQ multiplex PCR; in TCRdb, only in-frame clones are kept and a portion is missing. The profile shows a few hundred thousand clones, 85% to 90% of them singletons. Sequencing used peripheral blood. All receptors derive from a woman in her 40s with acute or convalescent COVID-19. Both conserved end residues are part of each CDR3. A D gene is named only where the DNA matches it firmly. Only part of the rows carry a size: once, few, many, or a class if the clone is expanded.

d_call	clone_size	v_call	j_call	cdr3_aa	cdr3_nt
TRBD2	NA	TRBV5-1	TRBJ2-3	CASSRNSGGATTDTQYF	TGCGCCAGCAGCCGAAATAGCGGGGGAGCTACCACAGATACGCAGTATTTT
NA	NA	TRBV2	TRBJ1-6	CASSEFPGQPVSSYNSPLHF	TGTGCCAGCAGTGAATTCCCCGGACAGCCCGTGAGCTCCTATAATTCACCCCTCCACTTT
TRBD1	NA	TRBV24-1	TRBJ1-2	CATSGDSSLYGYTF	TGTGCCACCAGTGGGGACAGCTCCTTGTATGGCTACACCTTC
TRBD1	NA	TRBV5-1	TRBJ1-1	CASSLETGSSTEAFF	TGCGCCAGCAGCTTGGAGACAGGGAGCTCAACTGAAGCTTTCTTT
NA	NA	TRBV4-2	TRBJ1-2	CASSQEPFPLRINGYTF	TGTGCCAGCAGCCAAGAACCCTTCCCTCTACGCATTAATGGCTACACCTTC
TRBD1	NA	TRBV19	TRBJ2-5	CASSRDSEETQYF	TGTGCCAGTAGTAGGGACAGCGAGGAGACCCAGTACTTC
NA	NA	TRBV27	TRBJ2-3	CASTIPGEHTQYF	TGTGCCAGCACCATCCCAGGGGAACATACGCAGTATTTT
NA	once	TRBV5-1	TRBJ1-1	CASSREWNLMNTEAFF	TGCGCCAGCAGTCGGGAATGGAATCTGATGAACACTGAAGCTTTCTTT
TRBD1	NA	TRBV9	TRBJ1-3	CASSGYRGSGNTIYF	TGTGCCAGCAGCGGTTACAGGGGCTCTGGAAACACCATATATTTT
TRBD1	NA	TRBV19	TRBJ1-6	CASTGPGTGDRSPLHF	TGTGCCAGTACCGGTCCGGGGACAGGGGACCGATCACCCCTCCACTTT
NA	NA	TRBV3-1/TRBV3-2	TRBJ1-1	CASSQALRGRTEAFF	TGTGCCAGCAGCCAAGCGCTCAGAGGGAGGACTGAAGCTTTCTTT
TRBD2	NA	TRBV27	TRBJ2-1	CASSPPDGVAGGLNEQFF	TGTGCCAGCAGTCCCCCGGATGGGGTTGCGGGGGGGCTCAATGAGCAGTTCTTC
TRBD1	once	TRBV30	TRBJ1-4	CAWKGGTGSEKLFF	TGTGCCTGGAAGGGCGGGACAGGGTCTGAAAAACTGTTTTTT
TRBD1	NA	TRBV3-1/TRBV3-2	TRBJ1-6	CASSQERGGNSPLHF	TGTGCCAGCAGCCAAGAGAGAGGGGGCAATTCACCCCTCCACTTT
NA	NA	TRBV11-2	TRBJ2-1	CASSLDSPLRVGNEQFF	TGTGCCAGCAGCTTAGATAGCCCCCTCAGGGTGGGCAATGAGCAGTTCTTC
TRBD1	NA	TRBV30	TRBJ1-3	CAWGQGSGNTIYF	TGTGCCTGGGGACAGGGGAGTGGAAACACCATATATTTT
NA	NA	TRBV5-1	TRBJ1-1	CASRITAAYTEAFF	TGCGCCAGCAGGATAACTGCGGCTTACACTGAAGCTTTCTTT
NA	NA	TRBV4-1	TRBJ1-2	CASSQPTSGERGYGYTF	TGCGCCAGCAGCCAACCGACGTCAGGGGAGAGGGGTTATGGCTACACCTTC
NA	NA	TRBV9	TRBJ1-5	CASSVDINQPQHF	TGTGCCAGCAGCGTAGACATAAATCAGCCCCAGCATTTT
NA	NA	TRBV4-1	TRBJ1-4	CASSQAVRAGVNEKLFF	TGCGCCAGCAGCCAAGCGGTGAGGGCCGGTGTTAATGAAAAACTGTTTTTT
NA	few	TRBV7-2	TRBJ1-2	CASSLNQGGSYGYTF	TGTGCCAGCAGCTTAAACCAGGGTGGATCGTATGGCTACACCTTC
TRBD1	once	TRBV18	TRBJ1-2	CASSPPGTDYGYTF	TGTGCCAGCTCACCCCCCGGGACAGACTATGGCTACACCTTC
TRBD2	NA	TRBV9	TRBJ2-1	CASSPPGGGNNEQFF	TGTGCCAGCAGCCCCCCGGGCGGGGGGAACAATGAGCAGTTCTTC
NA	few	TRBV9	TRBJ1-2	CASSVIPDYYRAEGYTF	TGTGCCAGCAGCGTAATACCCGATTATTACAGGGCTGAGGGCTACACCTTC
NA	NA	TRBV25-1	TRBJ2-5	CASSANYGTQYF	TGTGCCAGCAGTGCAAACTACGGGACCCAGTACTTC
NA	NA	TRBV29-1	TRBJ2-3	CSVEVVTGTQYF	TGCAGCGTTGAGGTGGTCACAGGTACGCAGTATTTT
NA	NA	TRBV18	TRBJ1-1	CASSAGTENTEAFF	TGTGCCAGCTCAGCCGGGACTGAGAACACTGAAGCTTTCTTT
NA	NA	TRBV2	TRBJ2-3	CASGVRGADTQYF	TGTGCCAGCGGCGTGCGGGGTGCAGATACGCAGTATTTT
TRBD1	NA	TRBV10-3	TRBJ1-5	CAISKDRSNQPQHF	TGTGCCATCAGTAAGGACAGGAGCAATCAGCCCCAGCATTTT
NA	NA	TRBV10-2	TRBJ1-1	CASSLGEFAEAFF	TGCGCCAGCAGCCTGGGAGAATTCGCTGAAGCTTTCTTT
NA	NA	TRBV15	TRBJ1-1	CATSFPGDTEAFF	TGTGCCACCAGCTTCCCCGGAGACACTGAAGCTTTCTTT
TRBD2	NA	TRBV5-1	TRBJ2-1	CASRGGHNEQFF	TGCGCCAGCAGGGGAGGGCACAATGAGCAGTTCTTC
TRBD1	NA	TRBV10-3	TRBJ1-2	CAIRSGTGNYGYTF	TGTGCCATCAGATCCGGGACAGGTAACTATGGCTACACCTTC
NA	NA	TRBV9	TRBJ1-6	CASSEGQGANSPLHF	TGTGCCAGCAGCGAGGGGCAGGGTGCCAATTCACCCCTCCACTTT
TRBD1	once	TRBV7-2	TRBJ1-6	CASSPRTGAGGISPLHF	TGTGCCAGCAGCCCCCGGACAGGGGCAGGGGGGATTTCACCCCTCCACTTT
TRBD2	once	TRBV5-1	TRBJ2-2	CASTPRLAGSTGELFF	TGCGCCAGCACCCCCCGGCTAGCGGGGAGCACCGGGGAGCTGTTTTTT
NA	NA	TRBV7-8	TRBJ1-2	CASSLSGVWNYGYTF	TGTGCCAGCAGCTTATCGGGGGTTTGGAACTATGGCTACACCTTC
NA	NA	TRBV7-9	TRBJ1-1	CASSGNRDTEAFF	TGTGCCAGCAGCGGCAACAGGGACACTGAAGCTTTCTTT
TRBD1	NA	TRBV24-1	TRBJ2-1	CATSDPGQDRYNEQFF	TGTGCCACCAGTGATCCCGGACAGGACCGTTACAATGAGCAGTTCTTC
NA	NA	TRBV11-2	TRBJ1-2	CASSLDRRTMYGYTF	TGTGCCAGCAGCTTAGATCGGCGGACAATGTATGGCTACACCTTC
NA	NA	TRBV2	TRBJ1-2	CASSAIGGDGYTF	TGTGCCAGCAGTGCGATAGGGGGGGACGGCTACACCTTC
TRBD1	NA	TRBV7-3	TRBJ1-1	CASRRAGTGNTEAFF	TGTGCCAGCAGACGTGCCGGGACAGGGAACACTGAAGCTTTCTTT
TRBD1	NA	TRBV2	TRBJ1-2	CASSLQVTGAGLFGYTF	TGTGCCAGCAGCCTACAAGTCACAGGGGCAGGGTTATTCGGCTACACCTTC
NA	NA	TRBV7-8	TRBJ1-2	CASSQTTRNFYGYTF	TGTGCCAGCAGCCAGACAACACGAAACTTCTATGGCTACACCTTC
NA	NA	TRBV5-1	TRBJ2-1	CASSWNRAPGNEQFF	TGCGCCAGCAGCTGGAACAGGGCCCCGGGGAATGAGCAGTTCTTC
NA	NA	TRBV10-3	TRBJ1-2	CAISESALLDGEGYTF	TGTGCCATCAGTGAGTCGGCTCTTCTGGACGGGGAGGGCTACACCTTC
TRBD1	NA	TRBV30	TRBJ1-5	CAWSVSDRAEQPQHF	TGTGCCTGGAGTGTCTCAGACAGGGCGGAACAGCCCCAGCATTTT
NA	NA	TRBV5-1	TRBJ1-4	CASSLGRGSTTNEKLFF	TGCGCCAGCAGCTTGGGGCGGGGTTCAACAACTAATGAAAAACTGTTTTTT
NA	NA	TRBV12-3/TRBV12-4	TRBJ2-2	CAPRRSNTGELFF	TGTGCTCCTAGGCGCTCAAACACCGGGGAGCTGTTTTTT
NA	NA	TRBV12-5	TRBJ1-6	CASGLVLGSSSYNSPLHF	TGTGCTAGTGGTTTGGTCTTAGGGAGCAGCTCCTATAATTCACCCCTCCACTTT
NA	NA	TRBV7-3	TRBJ2-5	CASSLGSQGSGETQYF	TGTGCCAGCAGCTTAGGGTCCCAGGGATCGGGAGAGACCCAGTACTTC